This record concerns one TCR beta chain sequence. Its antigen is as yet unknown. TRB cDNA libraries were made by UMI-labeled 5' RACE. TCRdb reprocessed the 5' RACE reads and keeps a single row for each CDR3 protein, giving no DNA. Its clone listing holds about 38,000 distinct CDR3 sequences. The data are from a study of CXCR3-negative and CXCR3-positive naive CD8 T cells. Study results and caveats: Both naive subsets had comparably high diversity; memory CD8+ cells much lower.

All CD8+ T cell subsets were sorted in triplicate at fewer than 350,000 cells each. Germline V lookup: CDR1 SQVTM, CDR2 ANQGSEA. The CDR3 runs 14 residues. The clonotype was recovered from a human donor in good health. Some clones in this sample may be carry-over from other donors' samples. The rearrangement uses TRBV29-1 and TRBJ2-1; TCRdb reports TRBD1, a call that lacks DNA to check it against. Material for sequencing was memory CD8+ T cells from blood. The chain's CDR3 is CSVTEGYSYNEQFF.